The present T cell receptor beta chain was sequenced within a study of shared clonotypes between healthy human individuals. Germline values: CDR1 SGHDT, CDR2 YYEEEE. Trimming took 3 bases from V and 6 from J; bases not matched to a gene: 2. CDR3 length: 15 amino acids. Profiling relied on immunoSEQ multiplex PCR, and the TCRdb table lists in-frame clones only, not all of them. The table shows over a million clones, with roughly 96% occurring only once. Sequencing was performed on naive CD4+ T cells sorted from blood. The subset here: CD45RA+ positively selected. The rearrangement links TRBV5-6 to TRBJ2-1, with TRBD2 matching over 14 bases. This TCR came from a man younger than 40 in good health. The DNA for the CDR3 is TGTGCCAGCAGCTGGACTAGCGGGAGGATCAATGAGCAGTTCTTC. Its protein product is CASSWTSGRINEQFF.